Included here is one T cell receptor beta chain sequence, with context. The sample comes from a study of blood T cell repertoires in COVID-19. The overall study: Researchers got acute and convalescent COVID-19 samples from the United States, Italy and Spain. Sources were T cells, B-cell-depleted T cells, or PBMCs; the material itself was cDNA or gDNA.

The CDR3 is made up of 15 amino acids. The J segment lost 1 base and the V segment lost 10 bases, leaving 11 bases of the junction unmatched. Germline CDR1 reads MDHEN; CDR2 reads SYDVKM. As originally analysed: The authors estimated nucleated cell counts from reference gene primer amplification. Method: immunoSEQ multiplex PCR; TCRdb's copy keeps in-frame clones and lacks some. The D gene and trimming were derived from the DNA, and the V and J assignments and clone size from that table. This table holds tens of thousands of clones, roughly 93% found once. The source is a human donor in a cohort sampled during active COVID-19. The sequencing sample was made of peripheral blood. The chain employs TRBV28 and TRBJ1-1; 8 positions match TRBD1. CDR3 protein: CAIDTQGARNTEAFF. Written as DNA, the CDR3 is TGTGCCATCGACACTCAGGGGGCGAGGAACACTGAAGCTTTCTTT.